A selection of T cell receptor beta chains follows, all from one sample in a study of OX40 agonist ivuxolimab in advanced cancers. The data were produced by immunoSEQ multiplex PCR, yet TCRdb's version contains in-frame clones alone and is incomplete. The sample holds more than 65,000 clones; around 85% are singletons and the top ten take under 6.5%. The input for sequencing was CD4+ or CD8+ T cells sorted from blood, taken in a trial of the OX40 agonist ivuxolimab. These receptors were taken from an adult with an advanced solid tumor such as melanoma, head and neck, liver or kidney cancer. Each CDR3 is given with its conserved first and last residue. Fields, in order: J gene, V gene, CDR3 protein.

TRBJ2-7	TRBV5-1	CASSYQETYEQYF
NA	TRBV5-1	CASSLNILAGGYEQYF
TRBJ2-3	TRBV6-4	CASSGLAGGPRLDTQYF
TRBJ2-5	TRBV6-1	CASSVLAGGETQYF
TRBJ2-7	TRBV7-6	CASSLAGTASYEQYF
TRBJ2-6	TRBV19	CASSTYISGANVLTF
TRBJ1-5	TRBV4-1	CASSQEQGDQPQHF
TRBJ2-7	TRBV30	CAWSVKGNEQYF
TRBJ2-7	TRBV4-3	CASSQDSFGSSYEQYF
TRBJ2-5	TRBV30	CAWSYGETQYF
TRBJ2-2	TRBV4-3	CASSQATVRTGELFF
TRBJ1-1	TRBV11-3	CASSSQGADTEAFF
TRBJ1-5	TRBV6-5	CASSPGIDGNQPQHF